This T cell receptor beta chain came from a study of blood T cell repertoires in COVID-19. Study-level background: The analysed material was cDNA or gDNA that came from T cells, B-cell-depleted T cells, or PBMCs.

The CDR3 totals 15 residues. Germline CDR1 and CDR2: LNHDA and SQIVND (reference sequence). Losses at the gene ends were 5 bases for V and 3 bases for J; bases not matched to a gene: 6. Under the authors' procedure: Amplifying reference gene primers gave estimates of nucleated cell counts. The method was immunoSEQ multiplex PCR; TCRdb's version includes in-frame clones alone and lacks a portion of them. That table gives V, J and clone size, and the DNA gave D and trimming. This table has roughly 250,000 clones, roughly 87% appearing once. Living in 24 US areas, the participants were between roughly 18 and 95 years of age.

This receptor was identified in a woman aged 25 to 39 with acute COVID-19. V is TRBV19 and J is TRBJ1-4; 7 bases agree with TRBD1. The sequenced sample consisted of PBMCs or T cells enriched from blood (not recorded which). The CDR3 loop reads CASSPIQGPNEKLFF. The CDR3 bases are TGTGCCAGTAGTCCAATACAGGGGCCTAATGAAAAACTGTTTTTT.